These 20 T cell receptor beta chains share one sample of origin, sequenced in a study of monozygotic twins with inflammatory bowel disease. TCRdb reanalyzed the 5' RACE reads and collapses them to one entry per CDR3 protein, without DNA. The sample holds about 440,000 distinct CDR3 sequences. The specimen sequenced was blood. Source of these receptors: a human donor with ulcerative colitis or Crohn's disease, or a healthy co-twin of an affected twin (not recorded which).

The chain is built from TRBV18 and TRBJ2-6. CDR3 length: 15 residues. Looked up from germline, CDR1 is KGHSH and CDR2 is LQKENI. CDR3 sequence: CASSPITAGANVLTF.

The chain combines TRBV14 with TRBJ1-2. Germline V gene data show CDR1 as SGHDN and CDR2 as FVKESK. This CDR3 has 14 amino acids. The CDR3 sequence is CASSHSIYASSYTF.

This sequence joins TRBV3-1 and TRBJ2-1. Germline CDR1 LGHDT, CDR2 YNNKEL (reference sequence). The CDR3 loop spans 15 amino acids. CDR3 region: CASSQEHKAYNEQFF.

The V and J genes are TRBV7-2 and TRBJ2-3; the D call of TRBD1 rests on TCRdb alone, since no DNA is present to check it. The CDR3 loop spans 15 amino acids. In germline, CDR1 is SGHTA, CDR2 FQGNSA. The CDR3 loop reads CASSLDPKGTNTQYF.

Here the CDR3 reads CASSLTQIPSYEQYF. The genes are TRBV11-1 and TRBJ2-7. Germline V gene data show CDR1 as SGHAT and CDR2 as FQDESV (reference sequence). The CDR3 spans 15 residues.

V gene TRBV5-1 combines with J gene TRBJ1-1; the D call from TCRdb, TRBD1, cannot be confirmed without DNA. The CDR3 spans 14 residues. The germline V gene encodes CDR1 SGHRS and CDR2 YFSETQ. This chain's CDR3 is CASYVPGHPTEAFF.

This chain connects TRBV7-3 to TRBJ2-3; no DNA is available, so the TRBD1 call from TCRdb remains unchecked. This CDR3 has 15 amino acids. From germline, CDR1 is SGHTA and CDR2 FQGTGA. The CDR3 loop is CASSSDRSGGDTQYF.

The genes are TRBV6-2 or TRBV6-3 and TRBJ2-3. The CDR3 is made up of 14 amino acids. Per germline, CDR1 MNHEY and CDR2 SVGEGT. CDR3: CASSRVYQTDTQYF.

V usage is TRBV20-1 and J usage is TRBJ1-2. Germline V lookup: CDR1 DFQATT, CDR2 SNEGSKA (reference sequence). The CDR3 loop spans 13 amino acids. This CDR3 is CSARETFDGGYTF.

J is TRBJ1-2 and V is TRBV28; no DNA is available, so the TRBD1 call from TCRdb remains unchecked. Germline V CDR1 and CDR2: MDHEN, SYDVKM. There are 14 residues in the CDR3. The CDR3 sequence: CASSFPDRPYGYTF.

The chain employs TRBV25-1 and TRBJ1-2; TCRdb designates TRBD1, a call that cannot be tested without DNA. This CDR3 has 15 amino acids. CDR1 and CDR2 from the germline V gene are MGHDK and SYGVNS. The CDR3 sequence is CASSDPTPGGYGYTF.

V usage is TRBV9 and J usage is TRBJ1-3; without DNA, the TCRdb call of TRBD1 cannot be checked. The CDR3 spans 15 residues. Germline V lookup: CDR1 SGDLS, CDR2 YYNGEE. The CDR3 loop is CASSVGRVDGNTIYF.

The chain carries TRBV11-2 and TRBJ2-2; TCRdb outputs TRBD1, but without DNA this stays unchecked. CDR1 and CDR2 from the germline V gene are SGHAT and FQNNGV. The CDR3 is made up of 14 amino acids. This CDR3 is CASSTGLGAGELFF.

The chain joins TRBV5-1 to TRBJ2-2; TCRdb reports TRBD2, a call that lacks DNA to check it against. Germline CDR1 SGHRS, CDR2 YFSETQ. The CDR3 contains 16 residues. CDR3 sequence reads: CASSFLAGSFTGELFF.

The V and J genes are TRBV20-1 and TRBJ2-5; the TRBD1 assignment by TCRdb is unverifiable without DNA. The CDR3 has 14 amino acids. Germline V gives CDR1 DFQATT, CDR2 SNEGSKA (reference sequence). The CDR3: CSARTWDGLETQYF.

CDR3 loop: CSVPGLGTGELFF. V is TRBV29-1 and J is TRBJ2-2; checking the TCRdb D call of TRBD2 is not possible without DNA. This CDR3 contains 13 residues. Germline CDR1 is SQVTM and CDR2 is ANQGSEA.

The V and J genes are TRBV20-1 and TRBJ2-1. This CDR3 comprises 13 residues. Germline assignment: CDR1 DFQATT and CDR2 SNEGSKA (reference sequence). CDR3 region: CSASARLANEQFF.

The V gene is TRBV24-1, the J gene TRBJ1-2; TCRdb selects TRBD1, and the lack of DNA leaves this call unchecked. Looked up from germline, CDR1 is KGHDR and CDR2 is SFDVKD. The length of the CDR3 is 16 residues. The CDR3 loop reads CATSVLTDAPPYGYTF.

This chain joins TRBV6-5 and TRBJ2-5; there is no DNA to check the TCRdb D call of TRBD2. This CDR3 contains 14 residues. The germline gives CDR1 MNHEY, CDR2 SVGAGI. The CDR3 reads CASSYRGRGETQYF.

The chain combines TRBV7-2 with TRBJ1-4. CDR1 is SGHTA and CDR2 is FQGNSA in the germline V gene. The CDR3 is made up of 13 amino acids. This CDR3 reads CASSQSTNEKLFF.